These 18 T cell receptor beta chains originate from one sample sequenced in a study of blood T cells in healthy people across ages. For the second PCR, which ran for about 7 to 11 cycles, a sample-barcoded 5' primer and a J-beta primer mix were used. In TCRdb, the 5' RACE reads were re-called with MiXCR into one record per CDR3 protein. The sample has 1.4 million to 1.5 million distinct CDR3 sequences, roughly 40% seen once; the top ten hold 7.9%. The sample consisted of blood. The receptors come from a woman aged 18-30 years in good health.

The chain has TRBV6-5 and TRBJ2-3; 11 bases map to TRBD2. J was trimmed by 1 base and V by 6 bases; bases with no gene match: 3. Per germline, CDR1 MNHEY and CDR2 SVGAGI. The CDR3 is made up of 15 amino acids. The CDR3 region has the DNA TGTGCCAGCAGGCCACTAGCGGGAGGCACAGATACGCAGTATTTT. Its protein is CASRPLAGGTDTQYF.

As DNA, the CDR3 is TGCGCCAGCAGCGGACCGGGACAGGGGGGCTACGAGCAGTACTTC. Amino acid sequence: CASSGPGQGGYEQYF. V gene TRBV5-1 combines with J gene TRBJ2-7; TRBD1 matches 11 bases. The V gene end was trimmed by 4 bases and the J gene end by 3 bases; junction bases not matched to a gene: 6. CDR1 is SGHRS, CDR2 YFSETQ, per germline. The CDR3 spans 15 residues.

This clonotype was counted between two and nine times. CDR3 protein: CASSQERATNEKLFF. DNA for the CDR3: TGTGCCAGCAGCCAAGAAAGGGCAACTAATGAAAAACTGTTTTTT. This chain links TRBV4-2 with TRBJ1-4, with D uncertain. V lost 0 bases, J lost 0 bases, and 5 bases lay in between. Germline V gene sequence: CDR1 LGHNA, CDR2 YNFKEQ. CDR3 length: 15 amino acids.

This clonotype was seen a few times. In DNA form, the CDR3 reads TGTGCCAGCAGCCAACGACACAGCTACGAGCAGTACTTC. This sequence encodes CASSQRHSYEQYF. This chain connects TRBV6-2 or TRBV6-3 to TRBJ2-7, with D unresolved. Germline CDR1 and CDR2: MNHEY and SVGEGT. The CDR3 has 13 residues. With 6 bases removed from V and 3 bases from J, the gap between germline ends came to 12 bases.

This sequence joins TRBV2 and TRBJ2-5; D ambiguous. The germline CDR1 and CDR2 sequences are SNHLY and FYNNEI. The V end was cut by 6 bases, the J end by 4 bases, with 15 bases between. This CDR3 contains 14 residues. The CDR3 nucleotides are TGTGCCAGCAGCGATAGTAGCCTCCCAGAGACCCAGTACTTC. This codes for CASSDSSLPETQYF.

The chain is built from TRBV27 and TRBJ1-1; D gene ambiguous. The CDR3 extends over 16 amino acids. Germline V CDR1 and CDR2: MNHEY, SMNVEV (reference sequence). V was pared by 6 bases and J by 3 bases, with 20 bases between. The CDR3 loop is CASRPVDDKGDTEAFF. CDR3 coding DNA: TGTGCCAGCAGACCGGTGGACGATAAAGGTGACACTGAAGCTTTCTTT.

This clonotype was observed a few times. The genes are TRBV29-1 and TRBJ1-2; weak D call: TRBD1 (5 bases). The CDR3 length is 12 residues. Per the germline V gene, CDR1 is SQVTM and CDR2 is ANQGSEA. V shed 3 bases and J shed 4 bases, with 9 bases lying between them. CDR3 sequence: CSVDGGSYGYTF. The DNA of the CDR3 is TGCAGCGTTGATGGGGGTTCCTATGGCTACACCTTC. Filled out from reference TRBV29-1 and TRBJ1-2, the complete variable domain reads SAVISQKPSRDICQRGTSLTIQCQVDSQVTMMFWYRQQPGQSLTLIATANQGSEATYESGFVIDKFPISRPNLTFSTLTVSNMSPEDSSIYLCSVDGGSYGYTFGSGTRLTVV.

A few counts support this clonotype. The genes are TRBV3-1 and TRBJ1-1; perhaps TRBD1 as D (5 bases). Trimming pared 0 bases from V and 10 bases from J, leaving 12 bases between. The germline CDR1 and CDR2 sequences are LGHDT and YNNKEL (reference sequence). The CDR3 extends over 13 amino acids. In nucleotides, the CDR3 is TGTGCCAGCAGCCAAGAGGGGGAAAAGGGAGCTTTCTTT. It yields the protein CASSQEGEKGAFF. Looking up the rest from reference TRBV3-1 and TRBJ1-1 gives the full variable domain: DTAVSQTPKYLVTQMGNDKSIKCEQNLGHDTMYWYKQDSKKFLKIMFSYNNKELIINETVPNRFSPKSPDKAHLNLHINSLELGDSAVYFCASSQEGEKGAFFGQGTRLTVV.

This clonotype was detected only a few times. The J gene is TRBJ2-7, the V gene TRBV4-2, with D possibly TRBD2 on 6 matching bases. The CDR3 contains 14 residues. Germline V lookup: CDR1 LGHNA, CDR2 YNFKEQ. V was clipped by 5 bases and J by 2 bases, with 13 bases between them. The CDR3 nucleotides read TGTGCCAGCAGCATCCGGCGGGACGCCTACGAGCAGTACTTC. This sequence encodes CASSIRRDAYEQYF.

This clonotype showed up just a few times. This rearrangement joins TRBV6-5 to TRBJ2-7, with TRBD2 as a possible D gene (5 bases). The germline V and J ends were trimmed by 6 bases and 4 bases, with 13 bases remaining between them. The CDR3 consists of 13 residues. The germline V gene encodes CDR1 MNHEY and CDR2 SVGAGI. In DNA, the CDR3 is TGTGCCAGCAGGCTCGGGATGACGTACGAGCAGTACTTC. Translating gives CASRLGMTYEQYF.

The chain joins TRBV6-1 to TRBJ1-2; D is possibly TRBD1 (6 bases). V lost 7 bases to trimming and J lost 5 bases, with 17 bases between them. Per germline, CDR1 MNHNS and CDR2 SASEGT. This CDR3 comprises 14 residues. The CDR3 is CASILQGTGYGYTF. CDR3 DNA: TGTGCCAGCATCCTACAGGGTACGGGGTATGGCTACACCTTC.

The V and J genes are TRBV28 and TRBJ2-4; no clear D gene. This CDR3 is 17 amino acids long. V lost 5 bases, J lost 0 bases, and 17 bases lay in between. Germline V lookup: CDR1 MDHEN, CDR2 SYDVKM. CDR3 loop: CASSPFRGSLAKNIQYF. CDR3 coding DNA: TGTGCCAGCAGTCCCTTCCGAGGAAGTCTAGCCAAAAACATTCAGTACTTC.

This clonotype has a handful of counts. The chain joins TRBV10-3 to TRBJ1-2; no definite D call. The germline V gene has CDR1 ENHRY and CDR2 SYGVKD. V dropped 2 bases and J dropped 7 bases, with 14 bases sitting between them. This CDR3 spans 14 amino acids. The CDR3 sequence: CAISERGPAGGYTF. CDR3 bases: TGTGCCATCAGTGAGAGAGGCCCTGCGGGTGGCTACACCTTC.

The chain combines TRBV5-1 with TRBJ2-7; the D is unclear. Germline CDR1 SGHRS, CDR2 YFSETQ. With 2 bases removed from V and 0 bases from J, the gap between germline ends came to 12 bases. The CDR3 has 15 residues. The CDR3 DNA follows: TGCGCCAGCAGCTTTTCTCCGGCAGACTCCTACGAGCAGTACTTC. This encodes CASSFSPADSYEQYF.

This clonotype appeared a few times. The rearrangement links TRBV7-2 to TRBJ2-7; D possibly corresponds to TRBD1 (5 bases). V was trimmed by 3 bases and J by 3 bases, leaving 21 bases between them. Germline V gives CDR1 SGHTA, CDR2 FQGNSA. The CDR3 has 17 amino acids. The CDR3 here is CASSLGTSPRGGYEQYF. CDR3 sequence (DNA): TGTGCCAGCAGCTTGGGTACTTCCCCAAGGGGTGGCTACGAGCAGTACTTC.

The V and J genes are TRBV20-1 and TRBJ2-5, with TRBD1 identical over 9 bases. Germline assignment: CDR1 DFQATT and CDR2 SNEGSKA (reference sequence). J was trimmed by 11 bases and V by 4 bases; bases with no gene match: 11. The CDR3 length is 13 residues. The CDR3 region has the DNA TGCAGTGCTATAAGGGACAGGGACAATGAGCAGTACTTC. It codes for CSAIRDRDNEQYF.

The CDR3 DNA sequence: TGTGCCAGCAGCCCCCAGGCCATCTATGGCTACACCTTC. Translating gives CASSPQAIYGYTF. The V gene is TRBV11-2, the J gene TRBJ1-2; D gene ambiguous. CDR1 SGHAT and CDR2 FQNNGV come from the germline V gene. V lost 5 bases and J lost 4, with 11 bases in between. The CDR3 has 13 residues.

This clonotype has just a few counts. The chain links TRBV20-1 to TRBJ2-7, with 12 bases matching TRBD2. Germline trimming cut 6 bases from V and 5 bases from J; bases unmatched to any gene: 5. CDR1 and CDR2 (germline): DFQATT, SNEGSKA (reference sequence). The CDR3 runs to 13 residues. The chain's CDR3 is CSASLAGGDEQYF. The CDR3 DNA is TGCAGTGCCAGTCTAGCGGGAGGGGACGAGCAGTACTTC.